This T cell receptor (beta chain) was recovered during a study of breast tumors, draining lymph nodes, adjacent tissues. Study-wide findings and caveats: Compared with basal-like, luminal-like tumors shared significantly more repertoire with nontumor tissue.

Axillary draining lymph nodes of breast cancer patients supplied the node samples. TCRdb reprocessed the multiplex PCR reads via MiXCR and lists one record per CDR3 protein. The data show fewer than 200,000 distinct CDR3 sequences, around a third seen once. Germline-derived CDR1 and CDR2 are KGHSH and LQKENI. The CDR3 length is 11 residues. With 8 bases removed from V and 5 bases from J, the gap between germline ends came to 6 bases. Many counts were recorded for this clonotype. Its target is not known. V is TRBV18 and J is TRBJ2-2; D gene ambiguous. This TCR was sampled from a female donor with breast cancer. Some clones in this sample may be carry-over from other donors' samples. Sequences were obtained from axillary lymph node tissue. CDR3 in amino acids: CASRMTGELFF. The CDR3 nucleotides read TGTGCCAGCCGTATGACCGGGGAGCTGTTTTTT.